These 28 T cell receptor beta chains were all obtained from the same sample, sequenced in a study of technical replicates of blood from several donors. Some clones are missing from TCRdb's copy, which holds only in-frame ones; the method was immunoSEQ multiplex PCR. The data hold tens of thousands of clones, with 85% to 95% observed a single time. Sequencing used T cells isolated from PBMCs. The receptors come from a human donor in good health.

The chain joins TRBV13 to TRBJ2-7, with 11 bases identical to TRBD2. V shed 0 bases, J shed 2 bases, and the junction held 6 bases outside the gene matches. Germline values: CDR1 PRHDT, CDR2 FYEKMQ (reference sequence). This CDR3 has 17 residues. The CDR3 here is CASSLGLAGGGAYEQYF. CDR3 DNA: TGTGCCAGCAGCTTAGGGCTAGCGGGAGGCGGAGCCTACGAGCAGTACTTC.

V gene TRBV5-1 combines with J gene TRBJ2-7; a weak D match, TRBD2 (6 bases). The CDR3 contains 16 residues. V lost 0 bases to trimming and J lost 3 bases, with 16 bases between them. Germline V gene lookup returns CDR1 SGHRS and CDR2 YFSETQ. CDR3 in amino acids: CASSLVGRGYLYEQYF. The CDR3 DNA is TGCGCCAGCAGCTTGGTCGGACGGGGGTATCTCTACGAGCAGTACTTC.

The genes are TRBV7-2 and TRBJ1-2; 7 nucleotides agree with TRBD1. From germline, CDR1 is SGHTA and CDR2 FQGNSA. The CDR3 runs to 15 residues. V lost 2 bases, J lost 2 bases, and 5 bases stayed unmatched. The CDR3 region has the DNA TGTGCCAGCAGCTTAAGTGGGACAGCAAACTATGGCTACACCTTC. Protein sequence: CASSLSGTANYGYTF.

CDR3 sequence reads: CACGRGGSTDTQYF. CDR3 nucleotides: TGTGCCTGCGGGAGAGGTGGAAGCACAGATACGCAGTATTTT. The V call is TRBV30, the J call TRBJ2-3, with D possibly TRBD2 on 6 matching bases. Germline lookup yields CDR1 GTSNPN and CDR2 SVGIG (reference sequence). The CDR3 has 14 amino acids. V shed 6 bases and J shed 0 bases, with 13 bases lying between them.

The chain couples TRBV18 to TRBJ1-1; no clear D gene. Germline CDR1 is KGHSH and CDR2 is LQKENI. This CDR3 is 14 amino acids long. Trimming took off 3 bases at V and 6 bases at J, with 14 bases between the two ends. The CDR3 loop is CASSPVVTLAEAFF. The DNA of the CDR3 is TGTGCCAGCTCACCGGTTGTTACGTTAGCTGAAGCTTTCTTT.

The chain employs TRBV27 and TRBJ1-2, with TRBD1 matching 7 bases. V lost 3 bases and J lost 4; bases outside the gene matches: 14. The CDR3 has 17 residues. The germline gives CDR1 MNHEY, CDR2 SMNVEV (reference sequence). This chain's CDR3 is CASSFGKDRVYVYGYTF. The CDR3 DNA reads TGTGCCAGCAGTTTTGGGAAAGACAGGGTCTACGTCTATGGCTACACCTTC.

This clone occurred once. The gene calls are TRBV9 and TRBJ1-3; D is uncertain. Germline CDR1 is SGDLS and CDR2 is YYNGEE. CDR3 length: 15 residues. Trimming cost V 0 bases and J 4 bases, with 11 bases left between them. This chain's CDR3 is CASSVETGQGNTIYF. Written as DNA, the CDR3 is TGTGCCAGCAGCGTAGAAACTGGGCAAGGAAACACCATATATTTT.

V gene TRBV28 combines with J gene TRBJ2-2; D is possibly TRBD2 (6 bases). The germline V gene has CDR1 MDHEN and CDR2 SYDVKM. The CDR3 consists of 15 residues. V gave up 10 bases and J gave up 4 bases, with 19 bases separating them. CDR3 loop: CATLRPGAGTGELFF. The CDR3, as DNA: TGTGCCACCCTTCGTCCGGGAGCGGGCACCGGGGAGCTGTTTTTT.

This clone was recorded a few times. Here the CDR3 reads CSAKRGNTIYF. CDR3 DNA sequence: TGCAGCGCGAAACGGGGAAACACCATATATTTT. V is TRBV20-1 and J is TRBJ1-3; D remains unclear. The CDR3 loop spans 11 amino acids. The V gene's germline CDR1 is DFQATT and CDR2 SNEGSKA (reference sequence).

The chain is built from TRBV7-2 and TRBJ2-3; the D is unclear. Germline values: CDR1 SGHTA, CDR2 FQGNSA. V was cut by 1 base and J by 4 bases, with 12 bases left in between. CDR3 length: 15 residues. The CDR3 nucleotides are TGTGCCAGCAGCTTAGGAAATAGCATGGCAGATACGCAGTATTTT. This translates into CASSLGNSMADTQYF.

Only one count was recorded for this clone. This rearrangement joins TRBV7-7 to TRBJ2-7, with D unclear. The CDR3 length is 14 residues. Per germline, CDR1 SSHAT and CDR2 FNYEAQ (reference sequence). V lost 5 bases, J lost 6 bases, and 17 bases lay in between. The CDR3 spells CASSATTVLGEQYF. The CDR3 bases are TGTGCCAGCAGCGCCACAACAGTCCTCGGCGAGCAGTACTTC.

This clone showed up just a few times. The CDR3 sequence: CAINGPIAGGPGLETQYF. The DNA of the CDR3 is TGTGCCATCAATGGACCCATAGCGGGAGGGCCCGGTTTGGAGACCCAGTACTTC. The rearrangement joins TRBV10-3 to TRBJ2-5; 11 bases are a match to TRBD2. This CDR3 spans 18 amino acids. CDR1 is ENHRY and CDR2 is SYGVKD in the germline V gene. The V gene end was trimmed by 7 bases and the J gene end by 5 bases; junction bases not matched to a gene: 18.

This chain uses TRBV4-2 with TRBJ1-1; unclear D gene. The V gene lost 5 bases and the J gene lost 4 bases, with 14 bases spanning the gap. This CDR3 is 14 amino acids long. CDR1 and CDR2 (germline): LGHNA, YNFKEQ. The CDR3 here is CASSSREVSTEAFF. CDR3 DNA: TGTGCCAGCAGCTCTCGGGAGGTGAGCACTGAAGCTTTCTTT.

The gene calls are TRBV27 and TRBJ2-4; D unclear. Germline CDR1 MNHEY, CDR2 SMNVEV (reference sequence). This CDR3 spans 11 amino acids. V was cut by 4 bases and J by 6 bases, with 4 bases left in between. The CDR3 coding sequence is TGTGCCAGCAGTTACTCAAACATTCAGTACTTC. Protein product: CASSYSNIQYF.

The chain combines TRBV29-1 with TRBJ2-1; TRBD1 is a possible D gene (6 bases). Trimming took 4 bases from V and 7 from J, leaving 17 bases between them. CDR3 size: 14 residues. Germline V lookup: CDR1 SQVTM, CDR2 ANQGSEA. The CDR3 region is CSVGVNRGGNEQFF. The DNA of the CDR3 is TGCAGCGTTGGGGTCAACCGAGGGGGAAATGAGCAGTTCTTC.

The gene calls are TRBV18 and TRBJ2-7; D call uncertain. Germline V gene data show CDR1 as KGHSH and CDR2 as LQKENI. The ends were cut back, 1 base at V and 3 bases at J, with 7 bases in the middle. The CDR3 spans 13 residues. The CDR3 DNA follows: TGTGCCAGCTCACCACAACAGTTCTACGAGCAGTACTTC. Translation gives CASSPQQFYEQYF.

The V and J genes are TRBV7-2 and TRBJ2-1; TRBD2 might be the D (6 bases). CDR1 is SGHTA, CDR2 FQGNSA, per germline. The CDR3 is 16 amino acids. V lost 6 bases and J 1 base, leaving 16 bases between the germline ends. CDR3 region: CASSPGGITSYNEQFF. The CDR3 coding sequence is TGTGCCAGCAGTCCCGGGGGAATTACTTCCTACAATGAGCAGTTCTTC.

The rearrangement joins TRBV18 to TRBJ2-1; 8 bases map to TRBD1. The germline V gene has CDR1 KGHSH and CDR2 LQKENI. This CDR3 has 16 residues. The V segment lost 3 bases and the J segment 9 bases; nucleotides outside the gene matches: 13. The CDR3: CASSPPLGRGLGEQFF. The CDR3 DNA reads as TGTGCCAGCTCACCCCCGCTGGGCAGGGGGCTGGGTGAGCAGTTCTTC.

In this sample, this clone turned up once. The gene calls are TRBV10-1 and TRBJ2-1; 9 bases line up with TRBD2. Germline V gene lookup returns CDR1 WNHNN and CDR2 SYGVQD (reference sequence). The trim removed 0 bases at V and 6 bases at J, leaving 6 bases unmatched. The CDR3 has 16 residues. The CDR3 is CASSESGLAGSNEQFF. Here the CDR3 DNA reads TGCGCCAGCAGTGAGTCGGGTCTAGCGGGAAGCAATGAGCAGTTCTTC.

The genes are TRBV25-1 and TRBJ1-1; D might be TRBD1 (6 bases). Trimming shortened V by 3 bases and J by 2 bases, and 10 bases separated the two germline ends. The germline gives CDR1 MGHDK, CDR2 SYGVNS. The length of the CDR3 is 14 residues. DNA for the CDR3: TGTGCCAGCAGTGAGGGGGCAATTAACACTGAAGCTTTCTTT. Its protein is CASSEGAINTEAFF.

The V call is TRBV27, the J call TRBJ1-1; 9 nucleotides align to TRBD1. V gave up 8 bases and J gave up 11 bases; unmatched junction bases: 9. The CDR3 is made up of 12 amino acids. Germline values: CDR1 MNHEY, CDR2 SMNVEV (reference sequence). The CDR3 DNA is TGTGCCAGCGCCACCGGGACAGGGAAGGCTTTCTTT. It codes for CASATGTGKAFF.

V is TRBV7-2 and J is TRBJ2-7, with 12 positions matching TRBD2. V lost 3 bases, J lost 6 bases, and 6 bases stayed unmatched. Germline CDR1 is SGHTA and CDR2 is FQGNSA. The CDR3 spans 15 residues. The DNA for the CDR3 is TGTGCCAGCAGCTTCCAACTAGCGGGAGGTCTCGAGCAGTACTTC. Translating gives CASSFQLAGGLEQYF.

The J gene is TRBJ2-1, the V gene TRBV28; a weak D match, TRBD2 (6 bases). Germline V gives CDR1 MDHEN, CDR2 SYDVKM. V was trimmed by 1 base and J by 12 bases, leaving 10 bases between them. This CDR3 is built from 12 residues. CDR3 nucleotides: TGTGCCAGCAGTTTATCGGGAGTCGGGCAGTTCTTC. The encoded protein is CASSLSGVGQFF.

The V call is TRBV9, the J call TRBJ2-1; 13 nucleotides agree with TRBD2. The V and J ends lost 0 bases and 0 bases, in that order; junction bases with no gene match: 9. Germline lookup yields CDR1 SGDLS and CDR2 YYNGEE. CDR3 length: 20 amino acids. CDR3 loop: CASSVVGTSGAGSSYNEQFF. CDR3 bases: TGTGCCAGCAGCGTAGTTGGGACTAGCGGGGCGGGTAGCTCCTACAATGAGCAGTTCTTC.

The gene calls are TRBV6-1 and TRBJ2-2; 7 nucleotides agree with TRBD1. This CDR3 region has 16 residues. V lost 4 bases and J lost 6; bases outside the gene matches: 11. The germline V gene has CDR1 MNHNS and CDR2 SASEGT. This CDR3 is CASSVRQGQWPGELFF. Here the CDR3 DNA reads TGTGCCAGCAGTGTCCGACAGGGTCAATGGCCCGGGGAGCTGTTTTTT.

V gene TRBV27 combines with J gene TRBJ2-5, with 9 positions matching TRBD2. This CDR3 is 15 amino acids long. From germline, CDR1 is MNHEY and CDR2 SMNVEV (reference sequence). Losses at the gene ends were 2 bases for V and 3 bases for J; bases not matched to a gene: 4. CDR3 in amino acids: CASSLVGGREETQYF. The CDR3 region has the DNA TGTGCCAGCAGTTTAGTCGGCGGGAGGGAAGAGACCCAGTACTTC.

The CDR3 nucleotides are TGTGCCAGCAGTTTATCAGGGGGCAATGGGATAGACACCTTC. Translated: CASSLSGGNGIDTF. The V and J genes are TRBV27 and TRBJ1-2; 7 positions match TRBD1. Per germline, CDR1 MNHEY and CDR2 SMNVEV (reference sequence). CDR3 length equals 14 residues. V shed 0 bases, J shed 12 bases, and the junction held 10 bases outside the gene matches.

This chain joins TRBV27 and TRBJ1-5; no clear D gene. Germline V gene sequence: CDR1 MNHEY, CDR2 SMNVEV (reference sequence). The CDR3 totals 15 residues. Trimming pared 5 bases from V and 0 bases from J, leaving 11 bases between. This chain's CDR3 is CASSAQIYSNQPQHF. The CDR3 DNA is TGTGCCAGCAGTGCTCAGATTTATAGCAATCAGCCCCAGCATTTT.